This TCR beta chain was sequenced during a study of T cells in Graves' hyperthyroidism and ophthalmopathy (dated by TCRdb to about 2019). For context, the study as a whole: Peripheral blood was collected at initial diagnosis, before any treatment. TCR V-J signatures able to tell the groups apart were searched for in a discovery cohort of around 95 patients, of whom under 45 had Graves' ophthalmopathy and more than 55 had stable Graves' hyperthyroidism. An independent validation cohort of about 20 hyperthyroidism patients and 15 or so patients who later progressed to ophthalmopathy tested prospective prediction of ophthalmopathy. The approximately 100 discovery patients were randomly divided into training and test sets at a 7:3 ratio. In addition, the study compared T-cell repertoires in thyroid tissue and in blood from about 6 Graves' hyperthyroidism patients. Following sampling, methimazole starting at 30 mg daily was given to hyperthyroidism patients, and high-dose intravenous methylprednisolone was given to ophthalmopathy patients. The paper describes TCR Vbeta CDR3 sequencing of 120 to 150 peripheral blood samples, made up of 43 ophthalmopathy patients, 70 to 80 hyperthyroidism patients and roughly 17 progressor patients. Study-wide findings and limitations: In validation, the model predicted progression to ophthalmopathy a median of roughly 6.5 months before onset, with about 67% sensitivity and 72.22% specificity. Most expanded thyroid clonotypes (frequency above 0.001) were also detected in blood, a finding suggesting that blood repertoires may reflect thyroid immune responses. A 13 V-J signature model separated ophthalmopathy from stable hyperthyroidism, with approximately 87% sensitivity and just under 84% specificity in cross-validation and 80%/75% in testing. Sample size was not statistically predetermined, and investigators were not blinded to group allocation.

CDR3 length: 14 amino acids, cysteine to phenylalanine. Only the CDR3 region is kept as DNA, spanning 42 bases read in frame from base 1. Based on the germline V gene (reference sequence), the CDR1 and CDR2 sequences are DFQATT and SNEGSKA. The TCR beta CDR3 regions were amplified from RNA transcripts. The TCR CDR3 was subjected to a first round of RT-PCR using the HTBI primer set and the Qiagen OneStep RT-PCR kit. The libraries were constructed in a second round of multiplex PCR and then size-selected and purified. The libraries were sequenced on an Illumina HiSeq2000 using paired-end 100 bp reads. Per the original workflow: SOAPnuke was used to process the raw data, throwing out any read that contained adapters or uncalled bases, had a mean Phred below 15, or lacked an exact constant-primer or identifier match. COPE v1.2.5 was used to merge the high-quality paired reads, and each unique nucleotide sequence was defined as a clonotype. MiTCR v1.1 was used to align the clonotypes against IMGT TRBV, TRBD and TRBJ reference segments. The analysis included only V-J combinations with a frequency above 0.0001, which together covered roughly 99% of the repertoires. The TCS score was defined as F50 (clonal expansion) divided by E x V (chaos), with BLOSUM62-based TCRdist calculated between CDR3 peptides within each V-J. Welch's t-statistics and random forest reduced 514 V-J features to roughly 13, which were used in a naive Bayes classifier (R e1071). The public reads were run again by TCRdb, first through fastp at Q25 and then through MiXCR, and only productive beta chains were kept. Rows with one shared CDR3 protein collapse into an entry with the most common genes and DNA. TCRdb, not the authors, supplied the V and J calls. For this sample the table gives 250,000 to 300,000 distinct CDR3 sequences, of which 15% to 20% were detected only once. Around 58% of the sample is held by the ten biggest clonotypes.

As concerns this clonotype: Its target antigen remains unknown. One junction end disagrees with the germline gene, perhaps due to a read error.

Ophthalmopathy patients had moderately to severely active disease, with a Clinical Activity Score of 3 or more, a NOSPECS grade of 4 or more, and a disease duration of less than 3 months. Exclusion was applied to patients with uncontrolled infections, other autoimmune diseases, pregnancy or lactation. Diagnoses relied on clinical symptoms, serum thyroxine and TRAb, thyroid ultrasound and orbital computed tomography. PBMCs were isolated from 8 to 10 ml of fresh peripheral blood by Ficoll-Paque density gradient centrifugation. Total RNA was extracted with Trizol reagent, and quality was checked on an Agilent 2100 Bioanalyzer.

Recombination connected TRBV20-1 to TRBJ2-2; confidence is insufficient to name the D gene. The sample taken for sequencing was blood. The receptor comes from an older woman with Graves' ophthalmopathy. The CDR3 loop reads CSARSSDQTPERFF. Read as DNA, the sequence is TGCAGTGCACGCTCGTCAGACCAAACCCCAGAGCGGTTTTTT.